This T cell receptor (beta chain) was identified in a study of cytomegalovirus exposure and HLA in healthy donors. Study-wide results and caveats: It is likely that the observed cluster of highly shared sequence variants was a sequencing artifact. Most TCR sequences were seen very rarely across donors, but some public TCRs occurred in many.

The CDR3 is 14 residues long. V trimming: 5 bases; J trimming: 5 bases; junction bases outside the gene matches: 8. CDR1 MNHNY and CDR2 SVGAGI come from the germline V gene (reference sequence). Note on this clone: The antigen is unknown.

Primers for the PCR totalled 60 Vbeta and 13 Jbeta. As handled by the study authors: About 12 million shared chains were among the 60 million to 80 million unique TCR beta chains that a later analysis counted. Produced via immunoSEQ multiplex PCR; TCRdb's table is partial and in-frame only. V and J calls and clone size are given by that table; D and trimming were obtained from the DNA. The sample lists approximately 110,000 clones; 65% to 80% were seen once. This sequence originates from a middle-aged woman in good health and CMV-seronegative. The sequenced sample consisted of PBMCs. This chain joins TRBV6-6 and TRBJ2-7; 8 bases fit TRBD1. CDR3 loop: CASSQLWDRHEQYF. CDR3 in DNA: TGTGCCAGCAGTCAGCTTTGGGACAGGCACGAGCAGTACTTC.